This T cell receptor beta chain was sequenced for a study of cytomegalovirus exposure and HLA in healthy donors. The wider study: Some 90 million unique TCRs from HLA-typed donors were held in an early data release.

PCR primers comprised 60 Vbeta and 13 Jbeta primers. Clones were read by immunoSEQ multiplex PCR, and TCRdb kept only the in-frame ones, dropping some. The profile shows about 97,000 clones, roughly 70% of them singletons. This clonotype was obtained from a man aged 50-59 years in good health and CMV-seronegative. Sequencing input: PBMCs.

The CDR3 nucleotides read TGTGCCAGCAGCACGACCGGGAGCTCCTACAATGAGCAGTTCTTC. Amino acids: CASSTTGSSYNEQFF. The chain joins TRBV28 to TRBJ2-1; D perhaps matches TRBD2 (6 bases). The CDR3 sequence is 15 residues long. Trimming removed 6 bases at V and 0 bases at J, with 12 bases between. Looked up from germline, CDR1 is MDHEN and CDR2 is SYDVKM.